One sample yielded the 27 T cell receptor beta chains listed below, sequenced in a study of beta chain features in type 1 diabetes. TCRB transcripts that were expressed got sequenced, as all of the isolated RNA had been reverse transcribed. The assay was immunoSEQ multiplex PCR, and TCRdb's table has in-frame clones only and misses some. Of 900,000 or so clones detected, 17% appear once; the ten largest clones hold 0.02% to 0.025%. Specimen: naive CD4+ T cells from blood. These TCRs come from a woman between 18 and 29 years old in good health.

This clone showed up just a few times. The V call is TRBV2, the J call TRBJ1-1, with a weak D call TRBD1 (5 bases). Germline V gives CDR1 SNHLY, CDR2 FYNNEI. This CDR3 comprises 15 residues. The ends were cut back, 6 bases at V and 4 bases at J, with 18 bases in the middle. CDR3 in amino acids: CASRGLRGKSTEAFF. CDR3 coding DNA: TGTGCCAGCAGAGGATTAAGGGGAAAGAGCACTGAAGCTTTCTTT.

This sequence joins TRBV5-1 and TRBJ2-5; D call uncertain. Germline-derived CDR1 and CDR2 are SGHRS and YFSETQ. The CDR3 has 14 residues. Trimming left V 0 bases short and J 2 bases short, with 8 bases between. The CDR3 loop reads CASSLADPQETQYF. The CDR3 nucleotides read TGCGCCAGCAGCTTGGCGGACCCACAAGAGACCCAGTACTTC.

J is TRBJ2-3 and V is TRBV2, with D unclear. CDR3 length: 14 amino acids. Trimming cost V 3 bases and J 2 bases, with 9 bases left between them. Per the germline V gene, CDR1 is SNHLY and CDR2 is FYNNEI. CDR3 nucleotide sequence: TGTGCCAGCAGTGACAGGTTGATCACAGATACGCAGTATTTT. This encodes CASSDRLITDTQYF.

The gene calls are TRBV15 and TRBJ2-3, with 9 bases matching TRBD2. The CDR3 has 16 residues. Germline assignment: CDR1 LNHNV and CDR2 YYDKDF (reference sequence). V was clipped by 0 bases and J by 3 bases; unmatched bases: 4. CDR3: CATSRDRGLATDTQYF. For the CDR3, the DNA is TGTGCCACCAGCAGAGATCGAGGACTAGCGACAGATACGCAGTATTTT.

This chain uses TRBV25-1 with TRBJ2-7; D is perhaps TRBD2 (6 bases). The V end lost 2 bases, the J end lost 12 bases, and 14 bases lay between the germline ends. Germline loops: CDR1 MGHDK, CDR2 SYGVNS. The CDR3 is 12 amino acids. The CDR3: CASSERRGRVYF. The CDR3 DNA sequence: TGTGCCAGCAGTGAACGGAGGGGCAGAGTGTACTTC.

This chain joins TRBV7-9 and TRBJ2-3; 7 nucleotides agree with TRBD1. Germline CDR1 reads SEHNR; CDR2 reads FQNEAQ (reference sequence). The CDR3 consists of 12 residues. Trimming cost V 1 base and J 12 bases; bases outside gene matches: 4. The CDR3 protein is CASSLVPGGQYF. DNA of the CDR3: TGTGCCAGCAGCTTAGTGCCAGGGGGTCAGTATTTT.

This clone was seen just once. The V gene is TRBV28, the J gene TRBJ2-1, with 7 bases fitting TRBD2. There are 14 residues in the CDR3. The V gene end was trimmed by 0 bases and the J gene end by 5 bases; junction bases not matched to a gene: 1. Germline V gene sequence: CDR1 MDHEN, CDR2 SYDVKM. CDR3 in DNA: TGTGCCAGCAGTTTATGGCGGGAGAACAATGAGCAGTTCTTC. It encodes CASSLWRENNEQFF.

This clone was seen a few times. This chain uses TRBV7-2 with TRBJ2-3; 10 nucleotides line up with TRBD2. The CDR3 is 15 amino acids. V lost 5 bases, J lost 2 bases, and 4 bases stayed unmatched. Germline V gives CDR1 SGHTA, CDR2 FQGNSA. The CDR3 is CASSPLAGPTDTQYF. The CDR3 DNA sequence: TGTGCCAGCAGCCCACTAGCGGGACCCACAGATACGCAGTATTTT.

The rearrangement links TRBV20-1 to TRBJ1-2; no reliable D call. Germline CDR1 DFQATT, CDR2 SNEGSKA (reference sequence). The CDR3 is 11 residues long. Trimming shortened V by 3 bases and J by 8 bases, and 10 bases separated the two germline ends. The CDR3 loop is CSASNSRGYTF. CDR3 coding DNA: TGCAGTGCTAGTAACTCGCGGGGCTACACCTTC.

In its sample, this clone was seen a few times. The rearrangement links TRBV28 to TRBJ1-2; D may be TRBD1 (6 bases). Germline V gene data show CDR1 as MDHEN and CDR2 as SYDVKM. Trimming pared 5 bases from V and 4 bases from J, leaving 14 bases between. CDR3 length: 14 amino acids. CDR3 bases: TGTGCCAGCAGTCCTCTGGGGGCCCTCTATGGCTACACCTTC. Its translation: CASSPLGALYGYTF.

The CDR3 nucleotides read TGCGCCAGCAGCCCCTCTGGGATTAGAGAGACCCAGTACTTC. Protein sequence: CASSPSGIRETQYF. The chain has TRBV4-3 and TRBJ2-5, with D uncertain. Trimming left V 4 bases short and J 4 bases short, with 13 bases between. This CDR3 spans 14 amino acids. Germline V gene data show CDR1 as LGHNA and CDR2 as YSLEER.

The chain links TRBV6-5 to TRBJ2-7; 10 nucleotides line up with TRBD1. Trimming removed 2 bases from V and 9 bases from J; junction bases left unmatched: 10. From germline, CDR1 is MNHEY and CDR2 SVGAGI. The CDR3 runs to 15 residues. This chain's CDR3 is CASSYQGDRGLVQYF. CDR3 nucleotide sequence: TGTGCCAGCAGTTACCAAGGTGACAGGGGGCTGGTGCAGTACTTC.

This clone was detected only a few times. This chain links TRBV4-2 with TRBJ2-7, with unresolved D. This CDR3 is 16 amino acids long. Germline V lookup: CDR1 LGHNA, CDR2 YNFKEQ. Between the trimmed V and J ends, which lost 5 bases and 1 base, there was a span of 18 bases. CDR3 DNA sequence: TGTGCCAGCAGCTTAGGGAACCTAGGCGGTTCCTACGAGCAGTACTTC. This codes for CASSLGNLGGSYEQYF.

This clone has a handful of counts. This sequence joins TRBV7-9 and TRBJ2-5; TRBD2 aligns across 7 bases. CDR1 SEHNR and CDR2 FQNEAQ come from the germline V gene (reference sequence). CDR3 length: 15 residues. J gave up 1 base and V 2 bases, and 4 bases lay outside the gene matches. Here the CDR3 DNA reads TGTGCCAGCAGCTTACTCCTAGCGGTCCAAGAGACCCAGTACTTC. Its translation: CASSLLLAVQETQYF.

The chain recombines TRBV18 with TRBJ2-2; possible D gene TRBD1, 6 bases. The CDR3 runs to 16 residues. CDR1 KGHSH and CDR2 LQKENI come from the germline V gene. V was trimmed by 2 bases and J by 2 bases, leaving 12 bases between them. The CDR3 is CASSPMNRENTGELFF. The CDR3 DNA reads as TGTGCCAGCTCACCAATGAACAGGGAAAACACCGGGGAGCTGTTTTTT.

This chain joins TRBV6-1 and TRBJ2-5; 10 nucleotides agree with TRBD1. After removal of 10 bases from V and 2 bases from J, the junction contained 4 bases not matched to a gene. From germline, CDR1 is MNHNS and CDR2 SASEGT. The CDR3 has 13 amino acids. The CDR3 bases are TGTGCCATCTTGGACAGGGGGCAAGAGACCCAGTACTTC. Amino acid sequence: CAILDRGQETQYF.

There are a few counts of this clone. J is TRBJ1-1 and V is TRBV5-4; 9 bases are shared with TRBD1. V lost 4 bases and J lost 5; bases outside the gene matches: 9. The CDR3 extends over 15 amino acids. Germline lookup yields CDR1 SGHNT and CDR2 YYREEE (reference sequence). The CDR3 DNA reads as TGTGCCAGCAGCCGGGGGACAGGGTTGGGTACTGAAGCTTTCTTT. It is translated as CASSRGTGLGTEAFF. Combining the CDR3 with reference TRBV5-4 and TRBJ1-1 gives the whole variable domain ETGVTQSPTHLIKTRGQQVTLRCSSQSGHNTVSWYQQALGQGPQFIFQYYREEENGRGNFPPRFSGLQFPNYSSELNVNALELDDSALYLCASSRGTGLGTEAFFGQGTRLTVV.

The chain employs TRBV18 and TRBJ2-1, with 12 bases identical to TRBD2. CDR3 size: 18 residues. The germline V gene encodes CDR1 KGHSH and CDR2 LQKENI. Trimming cost V 3 bases and J 3 bases; bases outside gene matches: 9. The DNA for the CDR3 is TGTGCCAGCTCACCTTTGACTAGCGGGAGAATGAGCTACAATGAGCAGTTCTTC. The encoded protein is CASSPLTSGRMSYNEQFF.

The chain uses TRBV28 and TRBJ2-3, with D possibly being TRBD1 or TRBD2 (5 bases each). The V gene's germline CDR1 is MDHEN and CDR2 SYDVKM. This CDR3 contains 15 residues. V dropped 7 bases and J dropped 0 bases, with 14 bases sitting between them. The CDR3 reads CASTTHWGSTDTQYF. The CDR3 DNA is TGTGCCAGCACCACGCATTGGGGGAGCACAGATACGCAGTATTTT.

Concerning this clone: Mismatch with germline at one junction end may stem from a read error. The chain recombines TRBV10-3 with TRBJ2-6; a weak D match, TRBD1 (7 bases). Germline V gives CDR1 ENHRY, CDR2 SYGVKD. The CDR3 extends over 17 amino acids. The CDR3 sequence: CAIKGGTAHNGANVLTF. The CDR3 region has the DNA TGTGCAATCAAAGGGGGGACAGCACACAATGGGGCCAACGTCCTGACTTTC.

This clone was counted a few times. This sequence joins TRBV4-3 and TRBJ2-7; 9 positions agree with TRBD1. Per the germline V gene, CDR1 is LGHNA and CDR2 is YSLEER. Trimming removed 4 bases from V and 5 bases from J; junction bases left unmatched: 9. This CDR3 spans 15 amino acids. The CDR3 is CASSRDWGQGDEQYF. CDR3 coding DNA: TGCGCCAGCAGCCGAGACTGGGGACAGGGAGACGAGCAGTACTTC.

The chain joins TRBV19 to TRBJ2-4, with 10 bases lining up with TRBD2. Germline lookup yields CDR1 LNHDA and CDR2 SQIVND (reference sequence). V lost 3 bases and J lost 0; bases outside the gene matches: 11. This CDR3 contains 19 residues. CDR3 sequence (DNA): TGTGCCAGTAGTATGGGAGTAGCGGGAGGACCAAAAGCCAAAAACATTCAGTACTTC. Protein: CASSMGVAGGPKAKNIQYF.

The table lists this clone with a few counts. This sequence joins TRBV6-5 and TRBJ2-3, with 12 nucleotides matching TRBD2. This CDR3 has 15 residues. Germline loops: CDR1 MNHEY, CDR2 SVGAGI. The junction had 3 bases not matched to a gene; V was cut back by 2 bases and J by 6 bases. For the CDR3, the DNA is TGTGCCAGCAGTTACCGTCTAGCGGGAGGGGATACGCAGTATTTT. It codes for CASSYRLAGGDTQYF.

This clone was counted only a few times. This chain uses TRBV6-5 with TRBJ2-3; TRBD2 agrees at 12 bases. Trimming at V came to 7 bases and at J to 6 bases, leaving 8 bases not matched to a gene. Germline loops: CDR1 MNHEY, CDR2 SVGAGI. The CDR3 totals 15 residues. The CDR3 sequence: CASTPTSGRGDTQYF. The CDR3 DNA follows: TGTGCCAGCACCCCGACTAGCGGGAGAGGTGATACGCAGTATTTT.

V is TRBV7-3 and J is TRBJ2-1; D call uncertain. This CDR3 contains 15 residues. Trimming left V 2 bases short and J 2 bases short, with 10 bases between. Germline CDR1 reads SGHTA; CDR2 reads FQGTGA. The DNA of the CDR3 is TGTGCCAGCAGCTTAGGGCCGGTAACCTACAATGAGCAGTTCTTC. It yields the protein CASSLGPVTYNEQFF.

V usage is TRBV7-9 and J usage is TRBJ1-2; D not resolved. The germline V gene encodes CDR1 SEHNR and CDR2 FQNEAQ (reference sequence). V lost 3 bases to trimming and J lost 3 bases, with 11 bases between them. The CDR3 loop spans 14 amino acids. The CDR3 protein is CASSFLDSYYGYTF. CDR3 bases: TGTGCCAGCAGCTTCTTAGACTCTTACTATGGCTACACCTTC.

The chain uses TRBV6-5 and TRBJ2-1; D is undetermined. Germline loops: CDR1 MNHEY, CDR2 SVGAGI. Trimming took off 6 bases at V and 3 bases at J, with 12 bases between the two ends. CDR3 length equals 14 residues. CDR3 DNA: TGTGCCAGCAGCCAAAGGAGTAGCTACAATGAGCAGTTCTTC. Its protein is CASSQRSSYNEQFF.